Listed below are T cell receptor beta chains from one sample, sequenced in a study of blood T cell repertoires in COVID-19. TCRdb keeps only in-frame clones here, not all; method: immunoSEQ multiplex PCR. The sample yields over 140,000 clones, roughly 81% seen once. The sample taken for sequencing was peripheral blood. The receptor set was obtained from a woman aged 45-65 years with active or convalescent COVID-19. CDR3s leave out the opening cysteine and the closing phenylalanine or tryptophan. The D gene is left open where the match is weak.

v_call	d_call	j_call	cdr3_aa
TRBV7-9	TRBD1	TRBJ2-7	ASSPYSDRGLSEQY
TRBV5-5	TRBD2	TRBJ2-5	ASSTGLADGQETQY
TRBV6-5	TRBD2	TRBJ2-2	AVPSGENTGELF
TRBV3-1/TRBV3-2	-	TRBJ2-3	ASSLRSTDTQY
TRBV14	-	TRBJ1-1	ASSQPGMNTEAF
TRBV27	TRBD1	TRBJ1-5	ASSFRGPDQPQH
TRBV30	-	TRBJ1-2	AWSDQGAYGYT
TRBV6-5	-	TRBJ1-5	ASIDSYSNQPQH
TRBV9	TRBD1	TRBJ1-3	ASSPTGGGNTIY
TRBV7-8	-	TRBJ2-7	ASSEGLSKVGEQY
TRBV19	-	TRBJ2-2	ASSISTTGELF
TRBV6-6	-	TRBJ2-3	ASKRTGGITDTQY
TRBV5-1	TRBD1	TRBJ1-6	ASSSGQGAYNSPLH
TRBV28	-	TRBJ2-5	ASSPGVGGLYQETQY
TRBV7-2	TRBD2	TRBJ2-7	ASSSSGTSGDREQY
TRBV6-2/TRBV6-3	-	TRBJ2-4	ASSYQRGQPLAKNIQY
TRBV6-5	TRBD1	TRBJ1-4	ASGVQGKEKLF
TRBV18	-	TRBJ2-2	ASSPPIGNTGELF
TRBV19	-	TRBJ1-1	ASSTGLSTEAF
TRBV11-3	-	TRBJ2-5	ASSPRTDQETQY
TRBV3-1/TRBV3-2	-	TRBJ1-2	ASSRTGGDYGYT
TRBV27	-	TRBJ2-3	ASSPRGMSDTQY
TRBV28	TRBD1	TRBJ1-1	ASSSRGLPNTEAF
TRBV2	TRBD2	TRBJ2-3	ASSPSGGEDTQY
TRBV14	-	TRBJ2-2	ASSPSVVETGELF
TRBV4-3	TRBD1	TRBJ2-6	ASSRGATGGSSGANVLT
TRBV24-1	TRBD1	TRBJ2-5	ATSERGQGKQETQY
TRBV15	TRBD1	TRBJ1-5	ATSRGRGQGQPQH
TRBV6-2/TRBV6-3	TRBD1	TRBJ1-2	ASSSPGQGNYGYT
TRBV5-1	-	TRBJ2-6	ASSYGNSGANVLT
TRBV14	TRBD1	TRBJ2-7	ASSQIGQVGYEQY
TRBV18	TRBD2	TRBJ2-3	ASSPLTVTSADTQY
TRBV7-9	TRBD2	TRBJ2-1	ASSLAGDTAQF